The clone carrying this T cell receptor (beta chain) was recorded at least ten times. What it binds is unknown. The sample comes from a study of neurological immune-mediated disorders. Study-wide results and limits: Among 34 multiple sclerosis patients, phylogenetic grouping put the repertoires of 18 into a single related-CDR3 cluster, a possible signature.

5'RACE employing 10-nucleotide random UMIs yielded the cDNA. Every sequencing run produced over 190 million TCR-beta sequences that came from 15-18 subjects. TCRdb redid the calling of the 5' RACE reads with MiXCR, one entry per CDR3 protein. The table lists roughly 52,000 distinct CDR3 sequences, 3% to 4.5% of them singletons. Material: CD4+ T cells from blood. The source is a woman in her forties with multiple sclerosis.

CDR3 sequence reads: CASRLDSYNEQFF. CDR3 coding DNA: TGCGCCAGCAGATTAGACAGCTACAATGAGCAGTTCTTC. The chain links TRBV5-1 to TRBJ2-1; weak D call: TRBD1 (5 bases). The CDR3 is made up of 13 amino acids. Germline values: CDR1 SGHRS, CDR2 YFSETQ. Trimming cost V 5 bases and J 3 bases, with 9 bases left between them.